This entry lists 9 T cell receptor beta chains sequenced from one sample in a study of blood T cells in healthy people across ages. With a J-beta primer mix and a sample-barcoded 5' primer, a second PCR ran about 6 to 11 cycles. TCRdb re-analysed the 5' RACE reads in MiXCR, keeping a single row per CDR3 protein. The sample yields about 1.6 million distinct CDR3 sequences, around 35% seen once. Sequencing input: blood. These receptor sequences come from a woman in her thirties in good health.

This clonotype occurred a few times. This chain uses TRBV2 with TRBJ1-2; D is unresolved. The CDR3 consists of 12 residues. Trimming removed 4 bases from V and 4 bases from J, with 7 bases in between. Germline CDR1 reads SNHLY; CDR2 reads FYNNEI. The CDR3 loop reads CASSVRSYGYTF. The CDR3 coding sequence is TGTGCCAGCAGTGTTCGGAGCTATGGCTACACCTTC.

In nucleotides, the CDR3 is TGTGCCAGCAGTCCAACCTGGGAGCGGGGGGGCAGGAATGAGCAGTTCTTC. Its translation is CASSPTWERGGRNEQFF. The V gene is TRBV3-1, the J gene TRBJ2-1; 10 bases line up with TRBD2. The CDR3 length is 17 residues. The trim removed 6 bases at V and 7 bases at J, leaving 15 bases unmatched. Germline loops: CDR1 LGHDT, CDR2 YNNKEL (reference sequence).

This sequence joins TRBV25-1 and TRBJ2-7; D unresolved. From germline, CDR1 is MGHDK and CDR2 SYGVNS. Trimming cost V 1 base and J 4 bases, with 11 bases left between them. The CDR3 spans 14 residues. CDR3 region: CASSESRSRYEQYF. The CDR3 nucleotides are TGTGCCAGCAGTGAATCGAGGTCCCGTTACGAGCAGTACTTC.

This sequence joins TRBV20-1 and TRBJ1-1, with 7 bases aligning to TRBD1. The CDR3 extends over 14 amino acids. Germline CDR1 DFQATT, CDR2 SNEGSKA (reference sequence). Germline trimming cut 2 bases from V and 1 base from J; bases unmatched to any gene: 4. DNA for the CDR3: TGCAGTGCTAGAAAGGGGGCCCAGAACACTGAAGCTTTCTTT. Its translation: CSARKGAQNTEAFF.

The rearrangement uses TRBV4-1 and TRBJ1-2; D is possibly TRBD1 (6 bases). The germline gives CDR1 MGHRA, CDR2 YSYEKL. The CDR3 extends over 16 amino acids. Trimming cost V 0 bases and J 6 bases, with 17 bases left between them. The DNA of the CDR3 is TGCGCCAGCAGCCAAGATTTCAGGGGTGAAAGGGATGGCTACACCTTC. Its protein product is CASSQDFRGERDGYTF.

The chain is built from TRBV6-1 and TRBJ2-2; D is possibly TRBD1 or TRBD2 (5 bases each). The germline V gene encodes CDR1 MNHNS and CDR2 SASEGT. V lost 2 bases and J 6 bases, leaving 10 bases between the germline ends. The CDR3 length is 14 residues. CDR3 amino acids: CASSEPVGAGELFF. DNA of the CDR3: TGTGCCAGCAGTGAACCAGTGGGGGCCGGGGAGCTGTTTTTT.

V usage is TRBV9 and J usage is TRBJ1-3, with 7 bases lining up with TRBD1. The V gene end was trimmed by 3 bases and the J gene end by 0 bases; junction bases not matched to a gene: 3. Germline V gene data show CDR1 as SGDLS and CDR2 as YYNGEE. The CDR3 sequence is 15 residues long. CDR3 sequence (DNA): TGTGCCAGCAGCGAGGGACAGAGCTCTGGAAACACCATATATTTT. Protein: CASSEGQSSGNTIYF.

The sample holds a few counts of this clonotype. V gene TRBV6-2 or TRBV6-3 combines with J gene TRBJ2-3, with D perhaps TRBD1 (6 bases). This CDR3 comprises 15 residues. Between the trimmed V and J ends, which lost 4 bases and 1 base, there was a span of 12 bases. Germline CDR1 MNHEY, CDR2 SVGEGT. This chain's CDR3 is CASSFRGRGTDTQYF. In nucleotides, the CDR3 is TGTGCCAGCAGTTTCAGGGGTCGAGGCACAGATACGCAGTATTTT.

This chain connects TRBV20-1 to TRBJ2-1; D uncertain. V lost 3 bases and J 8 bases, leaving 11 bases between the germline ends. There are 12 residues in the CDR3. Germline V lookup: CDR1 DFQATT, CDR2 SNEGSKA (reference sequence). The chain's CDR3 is CSARGGSYEQFF. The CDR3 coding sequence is TGCAGTGCTAGGGGCGGTTCATATGAGCAGTTCTTC.